Each of the 30 T cell receptor beta chains below was sequenced from the same sample in a study of blood T cells in healthy people across ages. It was with a sample-barcoded 5' primer and a J-beta primer mix that a second PCR of roughly 7 to 11 cycles was run. TCRdb re-called the 5' RACE reads with MiXCR, one entry per CDR3 protein. The sample holds 600,000 or so distinct CDR3 sequences, about 28% seen once. Material: blood. The receptors stem from a woman older than 75 in good health.

This clonotype was observed many times. A read error may be the cause here, since a much bigger clone is one base away. The rearrangement joins TRBV7-2 to TRBJ2-5, with D possibly being TRBD2 (5 bases). Germline V lookup: CDR1 SGHTA, CDR2 FQGNSA. This CDR3 has 13 residues. The V and J ends lost 8 bases and 5 bases respectively, with 15 bases between them. The CDR3 nucleotides are TGTGCCAGCTCTCGGGATGGCGGGGAGACCCAGTACTTC. This codes for CASSRDGGETQYF.

The sample holds many counts of this clonotype. The genes are TRBV15 and TRBJ2-5, with D possibly being TRBD1 (5 bases). CDR1 LNHNV and CDR2 YYDKDF come from the germline V gene (reference sequence). The CDR3 length is 15 residues. Trimming took 1 base from V and 5 from J, leaving 14 bases between them. Written as DNA, the CDR3 is TGTGCCACCAGCAGAGTCGGCAGGGCCTGGGAGACCCAGTACTTC. It is translated as CATSRVGRAWETQYF.

The chain carries TRBV6-1 and TRBJ1-6; TRBD1 is a possible D gene (6 bases). V lost 6 bases to trimming and J lost 6 bases, with 15 bases between them. Germline V gene lookup returns CDR1 MNHNS and CDR2 SASEGT. This CDR3 comprises 15 residues. The CDR3 sequence: CASRLSGGLNSPLHF. The CDR3, as DNA: TGTGCCAGCAGACTCTCCGGGGGCCTTAATTCACCCCTCCACTTT.

The chain uses TRBV30 and TRBJ2-1; D is undetermined. Per the germline V gene, CDR1 is GTSNPN and CDR2 is SVGIG (reference sequence). This CDR3 spans 16 amino acids. The V and J ends lost 2 bases and 1 base respectively, with 15 bases between them. The DNA for the CDR3 is TGTGCCTGGAGTCCCCCAGCATTCAGGTCCTACAATGAGCAGTTCTTC. Protein: CAWSPPAFRSYNEQFF. Full variable domain (outside the CDR3, taken from reference TRBV30 and TRBJ2-1): SQTIHQWPATLVQPVGSPLSLECTVEGTSNPNLYWYRQAAGRGLQLLFYSVGIGQISSEVPQNLSASRPQDRQFILSSKKLLLSDSGFYLCAWSPPAFRSYNEQFFGPGTRLTVL.

In its sample, this clonotype was seen many times. This chain connects TRBV5-1 to TRBJ2-3; TRBD2 matches at 8 bases. Germline V gives CDR1 SGHRS, CDR2 YFSETQ. V shed 8 bases, J shed 0 bases, and the junction held 8 bases outside the gene matches. There are 15 residues in the CDR3. The CDR3 DNA reads TGCGCCAGTCGGGCCGGGGGGGCAAGCACAGATACGCAGTATTTT. This sequence encodes CASRAGGASTDTQYF.

This clonotype has ten or more counts. The V call is TRBV19, the J call TRBJ1-2; 8 nucleotides align to TRBD1. Trimming at V came to 5 bases and at J to 8 bases, leaving 13 bases not matched to a gene. CDR1 is LNHDA, CDR2 SQIVND, per germline (reference sequence). CDR3 size: 15 residues. The CDR3 nucleotides read TGTGCCAGTAGTCTTACGCAGGGGGCGCGCCGGGGCTACACCTTC. Its protein is CASSLTQGARRGYTF.

This clonotype was counted only a few times. This chain connects TRBV12-3 or TRBV12-4 to TRBJ2-3; D possibly corresponds to TRBD1 (5 bases). The CDR3 spans 15 residues. V lost 3 bases to trimming and J lost 2 bases, with 12 bases between them. The CDR3 spells CASSFQTVNTDTQYF. The CDR3 coding sequence is TGTGCCAGCAGTTTTCAGACAGTGAACACAGATACGCAGTATTTT.

This clonotype has only a few counts. This chain joins TRBV28 and TRBJ1-3; TRBD1 agrees at 12 bases. Germline V gene sequence: CDR1 MDHEN, CDR2 SYDVKM. CDR3 length equals 16 residues. With V trimmed by 5 bases and J by 8 bases, 10 bases remained unmatched. CDR3 residues: CASSPGQGAFGYTIYF. The CDR3 DNA reads TGTGCCAGCAGTCCGGGACAGGGGGCCTTCGGGTACACCATATATTTT. The full variable domain, in which reference TRBV28 and TRBJ1-3 provide the parts outside the CDR3, is DVKVTQSSRYLVKRTGEKVFLECVQDMDHENMFWYRQDPGLGLRLIYFSYDVKMKEKGDIPEGYSVSREKKERFSLILESASTNQTSMYLCASSPGQGAFGYTIYFGEGSWLTVV.

This rearrangement joins TRBV25-1 to TRBJ1-6; TRBD1 aligns across 8 bases. This CDR3 contains 16 residues. Germline assignment: CDR1 MGHDK and CDR2 SYGVNS. Trimming cost V 2 bases and J 6 bases; bases outside gene matches: 6. CDR3 protein: CASSEIRGQVNSPLHF. In DNA form, the CDR3 reads TGTGCCAGCAGTGAAATCAGGGGACAGGTTAATTCACCCCTCCACTTT. The variable domain in full, completed from reference TRBV25-1 and TRBJ1-6, reads EADIYQTPRYLVIGTGKKITLECSQTMGHDKMYWYQQDPGMELHLIHYSYGVNSTEKGDLSSESTVSRIRTEHFPLTLESARPSHTSQYLCASSEIRGQVNSPLHFGNGTRLTVT.

This clonotype was observed many times. V and J are TRBV30 and TRBJ2-1; tentatively, D is TRBD2 (5 bases). There are 12 residues in the CDR3. Deletions cut 3 bases from V and 9 bases from J, with 12 bases between. From germline, CDR1 is GTSNPN and CDR2 SVGIG (reference sequence). The CDR3 coding sequence is TGTGCCTGGAGCGTAGGAGAGGGTGAGCAGTTCTTC. Translated: CAWSVGEGEQFF.

As to this clonotype: A much larger clone lies a single base off, so this may be a read error. The gene calls are TRBV6-1 and TRBJ1-2, with D possibly matching TRBD1 (5 bases). The CDR3 runs to 17 residues. Per germline, CDR1 MNHNS and CDR2 SASEGT. The chain's CDR3 is CTSGGWDSSNHFGGYTF. In nucleotides, the CDR3 is TGTACCAGCGGAGGCTGGGACTCCAGCAACCACTTCGGCGGCTACACCTTC.

Comment on this clonotype: The final CDR3 position lacks the conserved phenylalanine or tryptophan, pointing to a likely read error. This rearrangement joins TRBV7-9 to TRBJ1-2; a possible D gene is TRBD1 (6 bases). CDR1 and CDR2 (germline): SEHNR, FQNEAQ (reference sequence). This CDR3 is 13 amino acids long. Trimming cost V 1 base and J 8 bases, with 11 bases left between them. CDR3 nucleotide sequence: TGTGCCAGCAGCTTAGGACAGGCGGACGGCTACACCGTC. It translates to CASSLGQADGYTV.

This clonotype appeared many times. The chain uses TRBV9 and TRBJ1-1; TRBD1 might be the D (5 bases). Per germline, CDR1 SGDLS and CDR2 YYNGEE. The CDR3 is made up of 15 amino acids. V gave up 0 bases and J gave up 1 base, with 10 bases separating them. The CDR3 DNA reads TGTGCCAGCAGCGTAGAATGGGGGGGGAACACTGAAGCTTTCTTT. It yields the protein CASSVEWGGNTEAFF.

The table lists this clonotype with many counts. The rearrangement joins TRBV11-2 to TRBJ2-2, with a weak D call TRBD2 (5 bases). The CDR3 length is 14 residues. Germline V CDR1 and CDR2: SGHAT, FQNNGV. Between the trimmed V and J ends, which lost 2 bases and 6 bases, there was a span of 10 bases. The CDR3 nucleotides read TGTGCCAGCAGCTTACAGCGGCGGGCCGGGGAGCTGTTTTTT. Translating it yields CASSLQRRAGELFF.

In this sample, this clonotype turned up many times. The chain recombines TRBV5-1 with TRBJ2-7; perhaps TRBD1 as D (8 bases). The V gene's germline CDR1 is SGHRS and CDR2 YFSETQ. The CDR3 totals 14 residues. V lost 5 bases to trimming and J lost 2 bases, with 14 bases between them. The DNA of the CDR3 is TGCGCCAGCAGAACAACAGGGGGGGCCTACGAGCAGTACTTC. Protein sequence: CASRTTGGAYEQYF.

The table lists this clonotype with many counts. The chain uses TRBV21-1 and TRBJ2-5; the listed D gene, TRBD1, was not tested against the DNA. TRBV21-1 counts as a pseudogene. This CDR3 comprises 16 residues. CDR3 sequence: CASSSPGQPYQETQYF. CDR3 DNA sequence: TGTGCCAGCAGCAGCCCAGGACAGCCGTACCAAGAGACCCAGTACTTC.

The table lists this clonotype with a few counts. The chain is built from TRBV4-3 and TRBJ2-5; TRBD2 is a possible D gene (6 bases). CDR1 is LGHNA, CDR2 YSLEER, per germline. The CDR3 is 14 residues long. V dropped 2 bases and J dropped 2 bases, with 9 bases sitting between them. DNA for the CDR3: TGCGCCAGCAGCCAAACCGGGAGACAAGAGACCCAGTACTTC. It codes for CASSQTGRQETQYF.

The chain uses TRBV30 and TRBJ2-7; TRBD1 matches at 11 bases. In germline, CDR1 is GTSNPN, CDR2 SVGIG (reference sequence). This CDR3 is built from 15 residues. The V gene end was trimmed by 1 base and the J gene end by 6 bases; junction bases not matched to a gene: 8. The CDR3 loop reads CAWSGPGQGASEQYF. The CDR3 region has the DNA TGTGCCTGGAGTGGCCCCGGACAGGGGGCAAGCGAGCAGTACTTC.

This clonotype was observed at least ten times. The gene calls are TRBV20-1 and TRBJ2-7; D call uncertain. Germline loops: CDR1 DFQATT, CDR2 SNEGSKA (reference sequence). The CDR3 spans 11 residues. Trimming removed 4 bases at V and 7 bases at J, with 11 bases between. The CDR3 spells CSAMIAREQYF. In DNA, the CDR3 is TGCAGTGCTATGATTGCGAGGGAGCAGTACTTC.

The chain employs TRBV20-1 and TRBJ2-5; TRBD1 is a possible D gene (6 bases). The V gene lost 1 base and the J gene lost 2 bases, with 17 bases spanning the gap. Germline assignment: CDR1 DFQATT and CDR2 SNEGSKA (reference sequence). This CDR3 is 16 amino acids long. In DNA form, the CDR3 reads TGCAGTGCTAGAGGGACCCGGCAGGGGCTGCAAGAGACCCAGTACTTC. It encodes CSARGTRQGLQETQYF.

On this clonotype: A read error is possible here, since a much larger clone lies one base away. V usage is TRBV7-9 and J usage is TRBJ2-6; TRBD1 matches at 10 bases. This CDR3 is built from 14 residues. Germline values: CDR1 SEHNR, CDR2 FQNEAQ (reference sequence). Trimming cost V 0 bases and J 11 bases; bases outside gene matches: 1. CDR3 coding DNA: TGTGCCAGCAGCTTAGCCGGGACAGGGGACGTCCTGACTTTC. Translating it yields CASSLAGTGDVLTF.

Many counts were recorded for this clonotype. The chain recombines TRBV7-3 with TRBJ2-3; either TRBD1 or TRBD2 may fit D (5 bases each). The germline V gene encodes CDR1 SGHTA and CDR2 FQGTGA. The CDR3 length is 18 residues. Trimming cost V 1 base and J 3 bases, with 20 bases left between them. The CDR3 is CASSLNPPGQGSTDTQYF. The CDR3 coding sequence is TGTGCCAGCAGCTTAAATCCGCCGGGGCAGGGAAGTACAGATACGCAGTATTTT.

The sample holds many counts of this clonotype. The genes are TRBV20-1 and TRBJ2-3, with 7 bases aligning to TRBD2. The CDR3 covers 17 residues. Per germline, CDR1 DFQATT and CDR2 SNEGSKA (reference sequence). After removal of 7 bases from V and 7 bases from J, the junction contained 23 bases not matched to a gene. The CDR3 DNA is TGCAGTGTCCCACAAAGTGCTAGCGGTATACTCCCTTATACGCAGTATTTT. This encodes CSVPQSASGILPYTQYF.

This clonotype was observed many times. The chain combines TRBV7-9 with TRBJ2-5; 10 nucleotides match TRBD2. Judging by the DNA end, TRBJ2-7 fits better; the J call may be wrong. CDR3 size: 14 residues. The germline CDR1 and CDR2 sequences are SEHNR and FQNEAQ (reference sequence). CDR3 sequence (DNA): TGTGCCAGCAGCTGGAGCGGGGGGGTGGTCGAGCAGTACTTC. Its protein product is CASSWSGGVVEQYF.

The genes are TRBV24-1 and TRBJ2-3, with D tentatively TRBD2 (5 bases). V lost 7 bases and J 4 bases, leaving 11 bases between the germline ends. This CDR3 spans 13 amino acids. From germline, CDR1 is KGHDR and CDR2 SFDVKD. CDR3 residues: CATSGEYPDTQYF. CDR3 bases: TGTGCCACCAGCGGGGAGTACCCAGATACGCAGTATTTT.

The chain combines TRBV14 with TRBJ1-4; possible D gene TRBD1, 5 bases. V lost 0 bases to trimming and J lost 11 bases, with 19 bases between them. The CDR3 loop spans 16 amino acids. CDR1 is SGHDN and CDR2 is FVKESK in the germline V gene. The CDR3 here is CASSQDLPGSSGKLFF. In DNA, the CDR3 is TGTGCCAGCAGCCAAGATCTACCAGGGTCCTCAGGGAAACTGTTTTTT.

V is TRBV4-1 and J is TRBJ1-4; no definite D call. The CDR3 covers 14 residues. V gave up 6 bases and J gave up 8 bases, with 16 bases separating them. Germline V CDR1 and CDR2: MGHRA, YSYEKL. CDR3 bases: TGCGCCAGCAGACCCCGTGAGGGCCAGGAAAAACTGTTTTTT. This codes for CASRPREGQEKLFF.

This chain links TRBV7-2 with TRBJ1-2; 12 bases fit TRBD1. Per the germline V gene, CDR1 is SGHTA and CDR2 is FQGNSA. Germline trimming cut 5 bases from V and 7 bases from J; bases unmatched to any gene: 8. This CDR3 is built from 15 residues. CDR3 sequence (DNA): TGTGCCAGCAGCGAATCGGGACAGGGGGCTCTTGGCTACACCTTC. The encoded protein is CASSESGQGALGYTF.

As for this clonotype: Germline and junction disagree at one end, which may indicate a read error. This chain joins TRBV3-1 and TRBJ2-1; no definite D call. Matching the DNA end better, TRBJ2-7 makes the J call doubtful. There are 15 residues in the CDR3. Germline V gives CDR1 LGHDT, CDR2 YNNKEL (reference sequence). The CDR3 protein is CASNQDWADTYEQYF. CDR3 DNA sequence: TGTGCCAGCAACCAAGATTGGGCGGATACCTACGAGCAGTACTTC.

This clonotype was detected ten times or more. The chain employs TRBV10-3 and TRBJ2-7; 9 positions agree with TRBD1. The CDR3 spans 14 residues. J was trimmed by 5 bases and V by 7 bases; bases with no gene match: 9. Germline V gene lookup returns CDR1 ENHRY and CDR2 SYGVKD. This chain's CDR3 is CAITLGQGTDEQYF. CDR3 DNA sequence: TGTGCCATCACCCTAGGACAGGGGACCGACGAGCAGTACTTC.